Listed below are T cell receptor beta chains from one sample, sequenced in a study of response to subunit inactivated influenza vaccine. In TCRdb, the RT-PCR reads were re-called with MiXCR into one record per CDR3 protein. The table shows roughly 670,000 distinct CDR3 sequences, with approximately 14% occurring only once. This material consisted of PBMCs from blood, taken roughly 2 weeks before vaccination. These receptors all stem from a man aged 45 to 65 who received an inactivated influenza vaccine. Each CDR3 is given with its conserved first and last residue. The D gene is left open where the match is weak. Expanded clones get a size class; other rows say once, few or many, or leave the size out.

v_gene	j_gene	abundance	d_gene	CDR3nt	CDR3aa
TRBV5-1	TRBJ2-7	-	-	TGCGCCAGCAGCTTGGAGCAGGGACGCCAGGGCGAGCAGTACTTC	CASSLEQGRQGEQYF
TRBV6-1	TRBJ1-3	-	-	TGTGCCAGCAGTACCAGGAGCTCTGGAAACACCATATATTTT	CASSTRSSGNTIYF
TRBV19	TRBJ1-2	-	TRBD1	TGTGCCAGTAGTGAGGACAGGCGAGTCTATGGCTACACCTTC	CASSEDRRVYGYTF
TRBV19	TRBJ2-7	-	TRBD2	TGTGCCAGTAGTATCGGTAGCGGGGCCGTCTACGAGCAGTACTTC	CASSIGSGAVYEQYF
TRBV5-1	TRBJ1-1	few	-	TGCGCCAGCAGCTCCGAGGCCAGGGGCCAGAACACTGAAGCTTTCTTT	CASSSEARGQNTEAFF
TRBV29-1	TRBJ2-3	-	TRBD1	TGCAGCGTTGAAAGACAGGGGGCTGGCACAGATACGCAGTATTTT	CSVERQGAGTDTQYF
TRBV7-2	TRBJ2-2	many	-	TGTGCCAGCAGCTCCCAGGGTACCGGGGAGCTGTTTTTT	CASSSQGTGELFF
TRBV6-2/TRBV6-3	TRBJ2-3	few	TRBD2	TGTGCCAGCAGAGCGGGGAGGAAAGATACGCAGTATTTT	CASRAGRKDTQYF
TRBV12-3/TRBV12-4	TRBJ2-5	-	-	TGTGCCAGCAGTTTCTCACGGGGGTCTGGGGAGACCCAGTACTTC	CASSFSRGSGETQYF
TRBV12-3/TRBV12-4	TRBJ2-7	-	-	TGTGCCAGCAACGATAGAGGACAGCTTTACGAGCAGTACTTC	CASNDRGQLYEQYF
TRBV3-1	TRBJ2-3	-	TRBD2	TGTGCCAGCAGCCGCGTGACTAGCGGTAGTTTGGATACGCAGTATTTT	CASSRVTSGSLDTQYF
TRBV25-1	TRBJ2-7	-	TRBD2	TGTGCCAGCAGTTCGGGGGGGCCGCTCAACGAGCAGTACTTC	CASSSGGPLNEQYF
TRBV11-2	TRBJ2-3	once	-	TGTGCCAGCAGCTTAGGATCTGACGCCACAGATACGCAGTATTTT	CASSLGSDATDTQYF
TRBV20-1	TRBJ1-6	few	TRBD1	TGCAGTGCTAGGACAGGGGTTTCACCCCTCCACTTT	CSARTGVSPLHF
TRBV24-1	TRBJ2-1	few	TRBD2	TGTGCCACCAGTAAAAGCCCGGGACTAGCGGGGGGGAGCTCCTACAATGAGCAGTTCTTC	CATSKSPGLAGGSSYNEQFF
TRBV7-9	TRBJ2-3	few	-	TGTGCCAGCAGCGGTGACGCGGCCCAAGGGGTGCAGTATTTT	CASSGDAAQGVQYF
TRBV4-2	TRBJ1-2	few	-	TGTGCCAGCAGCCAAGATCCGACCGTAGGCTATGGCTACACCTTC	CASSQDPTVGYGYTF
TRBV4-1	TRBJ2-5	-	-	TGCGCCAGCAGCCGACTCCCGGACAGTCAAGAGACCCAGTACTTC	CASSRLPDSQETQYF
TRBV11-1	TRBJ2-5	few	-	TGTGCCAGCAGCTTAGGATGGGCAGGGGCAAAAGTGGGAGAGACCCAGTACTTC	CASSLGWAGAKVGETQYF
TRBV19	TRBJ2-3	few	TRBD1	TGTGCCAGTAGGTTGGGACAGGGGGCAGATACGCAGTATTTT	CASRLGQGADTQYF
TRBV24-1	TRBJ2-2	few	-	TGTGCCACCAGTGATTTGAAATTTAGTAACACCGGGGAGCTGTTTTTT	CATSDLKFSNTGELFF
TRBV18	TRBJ1-2	many	TRBD1	TGTGCCAGCTCAGTGACACCTGGACAGGGAGGGAACTATGGCTACACCTTC	CASSVTPGQGGNYGYTF
TRBV3-1	TRBJ2-4	few	TRBD2	TGTGCCAGCAGCCAAGATCCAAGCGGGGGGGCCAAAAACATTCAGTACTTC	CASSQDPSGGAKNIQYF
TRBV4-2	TRBJ1-1	few	TRBD1	TGTGCCAGCAGCCGTGAAGGGACAGGGGGCACTGAAGCTTTCTTT	CASSREGTGGTEAFF
TRBV5-1	TRBJ2-7	-	-	TGCGCCAGCAGCTTGGTAGGGCCTATCTACGGGCAGTACTTC	CASSLVGPIYGQYF
TRBV6-1	TRBJ1-5	once	-	TGTGCCCGCAGGCCCTATTTCGGGGGTCAGCCCCAGCATTTT	CARRPYFGGQPQHF
TRBV6-5	TRBJ1-2	many	TRBD1	TGTGCCAGCAGTTCTCCCCGACAGGGTTGGACCTTC	CASSSPRQGWTF
TRBV4-2	TRBJ2-1	-	TRBD1	TGTGCCAGCAGCCAGAGACAGGGTGCCAATGAGCAGTTCTTC	CASSQRQGANEQFF
TRBV28	TRBJ2-7	-	TRBD1	TGTGCCAGCAGTTTATTGGGACAGGGGGCGCAATACGAGCAGTACTTC	CASSLLGQGAQYEQYF
TRBV15	TRBJ2-1	few	TRBD1	TGTGCCACCAGAACTACCCGGGACAGGGGCGATGAGCAGTTCTTC	CATRTTRDRGDEQFF
TRBV10-3	TRBJ2-5	-	-	TGTGCCATCAGTGAACAAGAGACCCAGTACTTC	CAISEQETQYF
TRBV25-1	TRBJ2-5	-	-	TGTGCCAGCAGTGGGGGGTTGGAGACCCAGTACTTC	CASSGGLETQYF
TRBV5-1	TRBJ1-1	few	TRBD1	TGCGCCAGCAGCAATAACAGGGGAGGCACTGAAGCTTTCTTT	CASSNNRGGTEAFF
TRBV20-1	TRBJ2-3	few	TRBD1	TGCAGTGCTAGAGAGGGACAGGGGACAGATACGCAGTATTTT	CSAREGQGTDTQYF
TRBV3-1	TRBJ1-5	few	-	TGTGCCAGCAGCCAAGGGTTAGGCCCCCAGCATTTT	CASSQGLGPQHF
TRBV25-1	TRBJ1-6	-	-	TGTGCCAGCAGTAAGGTGGAATCACCCCTCCACTTT	CASSKVESPLHF
TRBV28	TRBJ2-7	many	TRBD1	TGTGCCAGCAGTTTAAGATTCGACAGGGGGCTGGTAAAGAACGAGCAGTACTTC	CASSLRFDRGLVKNEQYF
TRBV28	TRBJ2-7	-	TRBD1	TGTGCCAGCAGACCGACAGGGAGATACGAGCAGTACTTC	CASRPTGRYEQYF
TRBV7-2	TRBJ1-1	many	-	TGTGCCAGCAGCTTAGCCCCTGAGGGCGTCGGAGCTTTCTTT	CASSLAPEGVGAFF
TRBV12-3/TRBV12-4	TRBJ2-5	many	-	TGTGCCAGCAGTTTCTCTCCGGGCGAGACCCAGTACTTC	CASSFSPGETQYF
TRBV5-5	TRBJ1-1	few	TRBD1	TGTGCCAGCAGGATACAGGGGTCGGGGAACACTGAAGCTTTCTTT	CASRIQGSGNTEAFF